Below, 24 T cell receptor beta chains from the same sample are listed, as sequenced in a study of OX40 agonist ivuxolimab in advanced cancers. Sequencing was performed with immunoSEQ multiplex PCR; in TCRdb, only in-frame clones are kept and a portion is missing. The sample has about 94,000 clones, roughly 87% seen once. Sequenced here: CD4+ or CD8+ T cells sorted from blood, sampled in a trial of the OX40 agonist ivuxolimab. These receptors were obtained from an adult with an advanced solid tumor such as melanoma, head and neck, liver or kidney cancer.

V and J are TRBV5-1 and TRBJ1-3; D gene ambiguous. The V end was cut by 0 bases, the J end by 3 bases, with 7 bases between. Germline CDR1 and CDR2: SGHRS and YFSETQ. There are 14 residues in the CDR3. CDR3 protein: CASSLGGGGNTIYF. The CDR3 DNA reads TGCGCCAGCAGCTTGGGGGGTGGTGGAAACACCATATATTTT.

V and J are TRBV19 and TRBJ1-2; D is unclear. CDR1 is LNHDA and CDR2 is SQIVND in the germline V gene (reference sequence). The CDR3 spans 17 residues. The V end was cut by 4 bases, the J end by 0 bases, with 18 bases between. The CDR3 DNA reads as TGTGCCAGTAGTAAACGACACCTTGCGATTACTAACTATGGCTACACCTTC. This sequence encodes CASSKRHLAITNYGYTF.

This chain connects TRBV9 to TRBJ1-2, with a weak D call TRBD1 (5 bases). The CDR3 spans 15 residues. V lost 3 bases, J lost 4 bases, and 16 bases lay in between. The germline CDR1 and CDR2 sequences are SGDLS and YYNGEE. CDR3 sequence reads: CASSASGTATYGYTF. CDR3 DNA sequence: TGTGCCAGCAGCGCCTCCGGGACGGCTACCTATGGCTACACCTTC.

This chain joins TRBV5-6 and TRBJ1-5; 10 nucleotides line up with TRBD1. Germline assignment: CDR1 SGHDT and CDR2 YYEEEE. This CDR3 is built from 16 residues. The V segment lost 2 bases and the J segment 5 bases; nucleotides outside the gene matches: 7. In DNA, the CDR3 is TGTGCCAGCAGCTTATCCGGGACAGGGGTGCATCAGCCCCAGCATTTT. Translated, it gives CASSLSGTGVHQPQHF.

This clone has more than one count but fewer than ten. The chain uses TRBV19 and TRBJ1-1; 7 bases line up with TRBD1. The germline V gene has CDR1 LNHDA and CDR2 SQIVND (reference sequence). The CDR3 totals 13 residues. J was trimmed by 7 bases and V by 0 bases; bases with no gene match: 2. CDR3 in DNA: TGTGCCAGTAGTATAGAGAGACAGGGTGAAGCTTTCTTT. Its protein product is CASSIERQGEAFF.

This chain links TRBV6-1 with TRBJ2-3; no clear D gene. The germline V gene has CDR1 MNHNS and CDR2 SASEGT. This CDR3 has 12 residues. V gave up 0 bases and J gave up 6 bases, with 4 bases separating them. CDR3 DNA sequence: TGTGCCAGCAGTGAAGCGTCGGATACGCAGTATTTT. This encodes CASSEASDTQYF.

The rearrangement links TRBV5-4 to TRBJ2-1, with D uncertain. The ends were cut back, 4 bases at V and 0 bases at J, with 5 bases in the middle. CDR1 is SGHNT and CDR2 is YYREEE in the germline V gene (reference sequence). This CDR3 is 13 amino acids long. The DNA of the CDR3 is TGTGCCAGCAGCCCAAGCTCCTACAATGAGCAGTTCTTC. It translates to CASSPSSYNEQFF.

This chain links TRBV10-1 with TRBJ1-1; 7 bases align to TRBD1. V was clipped by 6 bases and J by 8 bases; unmatched bases: 9. The CDR3 covers 13 residues. Germline V CDR1 and CDR2: WNHNN, SYGVQD (reference sequence). The CDR3 DNA reads TGCGCCAGCAGCCCAGGGGGGGATGTAGAAGCTTTCTTT. Protein product: CASSPGGDVEAFF.

The chain couples TRBV29-1 to TRBJ1-1; D uncertain. This CDR3 has 11 residues. Trimming pared 8 bases from V and 4 bases from J, leaving 11 bases between. Germline loops: CDR1 SQVTM, CDR2 ANQGSEA. CDR3 bases: TGCAGCCCCACCCGGGGCACTGAAGCTTTCTTT. Amino acids: CSPTRGTEAFF. The entire variable domain, with the rest obtained from reference TRBV29-1 and TRBJ1-1, is as follows: SAVISQKPSRDICQRGTSLTIQCQVDSQVTMMFWYRQQPGQSLTLIATANQGSEATYESGFVIDKFPISRPNLTFSTLTVSNMSPEDSSIYLCSPTRGTEAFFGQGTRLTVV.

The chain couples TRBV7-8 to TRBJ2-7, with D perhaps TRBD2 (6 bases). Looked up from germline, CDR1 is SGHVS and CDR2 is FQNEAQ. The CDR3 contains 18 residues. The V end lost 1 base, the J end lost 1 base, and 20 bases lay between the germline ends. The CDR3 is CASSLEVSWRGASYEQYF. CDR3 bases: TGTGCCAGCAGCTTAGAAGTCAGTTGGAGGGGAGCGTCCTACGAGCAGTACTTC.

The chain uses TRBV30 and TRBJ1-6, with unresolved D. The CDR3 runs 14 residues. Trimming cost V 2 bases and J 6 bases, with 11 bases left between them. The V gene's germline CDR1 is GTSNPN and CDR2 SVGIG (reference sequence). The CDR3 bases are TGTGCCTGGAGTATAGGCAGGCTTAATTCACCCCTCCACTTT. Translated, it gives CAWSIGRLNSPLHF.

The chain has TRBV1 and TRBJ1-1; the D segment call TRBD1 is taken from the table without a DNA check. TRBV1 represents a pseudogene. The CDR3 sequence is 16 residues long. CDR3 DNA sequence: TGCACCAGCAGCCAAGATAAGGGGACAGCTAACACTGAAGCTTTCTTT. Amino acids: CTSSQDKGTANTEAFF.

J is TRBJ1-3 and V is TRBV9, with 7 bases that match TRBD1. The length of the CDR3 is 13 residues. Germline CDR1 SGDLS, CDR2 YYNGEE. Trimming took 4 bases from V and 5 from J; bases not matched to a gene: 3. In DNA form, the CDR3 reads TGTGCCAGCAGCCTGGGACAGAGAAACACCATATATTTT. Translated, it gives CASSLGQRNTIYF.

V and J are TRBV30 and TRBJ2-6; D remains unclear. The length of the CDR3 is 15 residues. Germline CDR1 and CDR2: GTSNPN and SVGIG (reference sequence). For the CDR3, the DNA is TGTGTCGCCCCAAAAGGGCCCTCTGGGGCCAACGTCCTGACTTTC. This sequence encodes CVAPKGPSGANVLTF. Full variable domain (outside the CDR3, taken from reference TRBV30 and TRBJ2-6): SQTIHQWPATLVQPVGSPLSLECTVEGTSNPNLYWYRQAAGRGLQLLFYSVGIGQISSEVPQNLSASRPQDRQFILSSKKLLLSDSGFYLCVAPKGPSGANVLTFGAGSRLTVL.

This chain links TRBV23-1 with TRBJ2-2, with D possibly matching TRBD2 (5 bases). TRBV23-1 is recorded as an ORF, its role being uncertain. There are 14 residues in the CDR3. The ends were cut back, 7 bases at V and 0 bases at J, with 9 bases in the middle. In DNA form, the CDR3 reads TGCGCCAGCATCAAGAGGGCGAACACCGGGGAGCTGTTTTTT. Translated: CASIKRANTGELFF.

This rearrangement joins TRBV19 to TRBJ2-3, with D perhaps matching TRBD1 (6 bases). CDR3 length equals 14 residues. Looked up from germline, CDR1 is LNHDA and CDR2 is SQIVND (reference sequence). Trimming removed 4 bases from V and 3 bases from J, with 11 bases in between. This CDR3 reads CASSNGGFTDTQYF. CDR3 in DNA: TGTGCCAGTAGTAATGGGGGCTTTACAGATACGCAGTATTTT.

The count of this clone is one. The rearrangement uses TRBV11-2 and TRBJ2-5; tentative D call: TRBD2 (6 bases). Trimming cost V 5 bases and J 6 bases, with 16 bases left between them. This CDR3 comprises 14 residues. Germline CDR1 SGHAT, CDR2 FQNNGV. The CDR3: CASSPMRGRKTQYF. In DNA form, the CDR3 reads TGTGCCAGCAGCCCCATGCGGGGTCGAAAGACCCAGTACTTC.

The V call is TRBV7-2, the J call TRBJ1-6; TRBD1 matches 8 bases. The CDR3 runs to 15 residues. The V gene end was trimmed by 4 bases and the J gene end by 3 bases; junction bases not matched to a gene: 2. CDR1 is SGHTA, CDR2 FQGNSA, per germline. The CDR3 DNA is TGTGCCAGCAGCTCCGGACAGGGCTATAATTCACCCCTCCACTTT. This codes for CASSSGQGYNSPLHF.

The J gene is TRBJ2-5, the V gene TRBV5-1; TRBD2 matches at 10 bases. V was clipped by 7 bases and J by 4 bases; unmatched bases: 7. This CDR3 is 14 amino acids long. In germline, CDR1 is SGHRS, CDR2 YFSETQ. The CDR3 here is CASQFGTSVETQYF. The CDR3 DNA reads as TGCGCCAGCCAGTTCGGGACTAGCGTAGAGACCCAGTACTTC. Based on the CDR3 plus reference TRBV5-1 and TRBJ2-5, the full variable domain is KAGVTQTPRYLIKTRGQQVTLSCSPISGHRSVSWYQQTPGQGLQFLFEYFSETQRNKGNFPGRFSGRQFSNSRSEMNVSTLELGDSALYLCASQFGTSVETQYFGPGTRLLVL.

The chain has TRBV27 and TRBJ2-7; 9 bases align to TRBD1. Germline CDR1 is MNHEY and CDR2 is SMNVEV (reference sequence). With V trimmed by 5 bases and J by 6 bases, 5 bases remained unmatched. The CDR3 extends over 13 amino acids. The CDR3 is CASSTGQGSEQYF. In nucleotides, the CDR3 is TGTGCCAGCAGTACGGGACAGGGAAGCGAGCAGTACTTC.

This chain connects TRBV27 to TRBJ2-7, with D perhaps matching TRBD2 (7 bases). There are 15 residues in the CDR3. Germline values: CDR1 MNHEY, CDR2 SMNVEV (reference sequence). Trimming took 3 bases from V and 2 from J, leaving 14 bases between them. The DNA of the CDR3 is TGTGCCAGCAGTTTTCTGTTAGGGGGGGCCTACGAGCAGTACTTC. It codes for CASSFLLGGAYEQYF.

The CDR3 coding sequence is TGTGCCAGCAGCTTGTATCGGACAGGGAGCGAGACCCAGTACTTC. Translated, it gives CASSLYRTGSETQYF. V gene TRBV5-6 combines with J gene TRBJ2-5; TRBD1 matches at 8 bases. J gave up 5 bases and V 1 base, and 7 bases lay outside the gene matches. Germline CDR1 and CDR2: SGHDT and YYEEEE. This CDR3 comprises 15 residues.

The J gene is TRBJ2-5, the V gene TRBV7-2, with 11 bases fitting TRBD1. The CDR3 totals 14 residues. Germline V CDR1 and CDR2: SGHTA, FQGNSA. After removal of 5 bases from V and 2 bases from J, the junction contained 1 base not matched to a gene. This chain's CDR3 is CASSRDRGQETQYF. CDR3 in DNA: TGTGCCAGCAGCCGGGACAGGGGGCAAGAGACCCAGTACTTC.

This clone appeared once. The chain links TRBV19 to TRBJ2-2, with D possibly called TRBD1 or TRBD2 (5 bases each). V was trimmed by 7 bases and J by 3 bases, leaving 15 bases between them. Germline V gene sequence: CDR1 LNHDA, CDR2 SQIVND (reference sequence). The CDR3 consists of 15 residues. CDR3 nucleotides: TGTGCCAGTACGCGCGCGAGAGGGGACACCGGGGAGCTGTTTTTT. Encoded protein: CASTRARGDTGELFF. Drawing the rest from reference TRBV19 and TRBJ2-2, the complete variable domain is DGGITQSPKYLFRKEGQNVTLSCEQNLNHDAMYWYRQDPGQGLRLIYYSQIVNDFQKGDIAEGYSVSREKKESFPLTVTSAQKNPTAFYLCASTRARGDTGELFFGEGSRLTVL.